Below, 22 T cell receptor beta chains from the same sample are listed, as sequenced in a study of control samples from healthy donors and cancer patients. Produced via immunoSEQ multiplex PCR; TCRdb's table is partial and in-frame only. Among 250,000 to 300,000 clones listed, almost 85% were seen once. Sequenced sample: PBMCs. These receptors originate from a woman aged 60-75 years with lung cancer.

V is TRBV7-9 and J is TRBJ1-5; D ambiguous. The CDR3 extends over 14 amino acids. The germline V gene has CDR1 SEHNR and CDR2 FQNEAQ (reference sequence). Trimming shortened V by 5 bases and J by 1 base, and 9 bases separated the two germline ends. In DNA form, the CDR3 reads TGTGCCAGCAGCCAAGACACGAGCAATCAGCCCCAGCATTTT. Its protein is CASSQDTSNQPQHF.

The V call is TRBV18, the J call TRBJ1-2; D is undetermined. The CDR3 runs 12 residues. V was trimmed by 6 bases and J by 7 bases, leaving 12 bases between them. The germline gives CDR1 KGHSH, CDR2 LQKENI. The CDR3: CASSAPAGGYTF. CDR3 DNA: TGTGCCAGCTCCGCTCCCGCAGGTGGCTACACCTTC.

The chain couples TRBV11-2 to TRBJ2-1; no clear D. CDR1 and CDR2 from the germline V gene are SGHAT and FQNNGV. This CDR3 is built from 13 residues. V was cut by 1 base and J by 2 bases, with 3 bases left in between. CDR3 amino acids: CASSLAAYNEQFF. CDR3 in DNA: TGTGCCAGCAGCTTAGCCGCCTACAATGAGCAGTTCTTC.

The chain is built from TRBV3-1 (or the pseudogene TRBV3-2) and TRBJ2-7; weak D call: TRBD2 (6 bases). Trimming shortened V by 1 base and J by 6 bases, and 13 bases separated the two germline ends. This CDR3 region has 14 residues. Germline V lookup: CDR1 LGHDT, CDR2 YNNKEL (reference sequence). The CDR3 nucleotides read TGTGCCAGCAGCCAAGTTGGGGGGTCCATCGAGCAGTACTTC. As protein: CASSQVGGSIEQYF.

V usage is TRBV7-8 and J usage is TRBJ2-1; 10 positions agree with TRBD2. V gave up 4 bases and J gave up 3 bases; unmatched junction bases: 3. Germline CDR1 SGHVS, CDR2 FQNEAQ. The CDR3 is made up of 15 amino acids. In nucleotides, the CDR3 is TGTGCCAGCAGCTCCAGCGGGGGGGGCTACAATGAGCAGTTCTTC. It is translated as CASSSSGGGYNEQFF.

The V and J genes are TRBV28 and TRBJ1-2; D call uncertain. The CDR3 has 12 residues. The V end lost 10 bases, the J end lost 7 bases, and 16 bases lay between the germline ends. Germline V lookup: CDR1 MDHEN, CDR2 SYDVKM. The CDR3 nucleotides are TGTGCCATCCTGGACGGACTCGGTGGCTACACCTTC. The encoded protein is CAILDGLGGYTF.

This chain uses TRBV9 with TRBJ2-3, with D unresolved. Germline lookup yields CDR1 SGDLS and CDR2 YYNGEE. Trimming took off 2 bases at V and 0 bases at J, with 13 bases between the two ends. This CDR3 region has 16 residues. The DNA for the CDR3 is TGTGCCAGCAGCGTCCCGCTGGCGGTTAGCACAGATACGCAGTATTTT. Translated: CASSVPLAVSTDTQYF.

The chain links TRBV6-5 to TRBJ1-2; no firm D call. Germline values: CDR1 MNHEY, CDR2 SVGAGI. V was shortened by 8 bases and J by 4 bases, with 14 bases between the two germline ends. There are 13 residues in the CDR3. Written as DNA, the CDR3 is TGTGCCAGCGTGCTGGCTCCGGGCTATGGCTACACCTTC. Protein: CASVLAPGYGYTF.

This chain joins TRBV9 and TRBJ2-5, with TRBD2 matching 10 bases. V trimming: 1 base; J trimming: 3 bases; junction bases outside the gene matches: 6. There are 16 residues in the CDR3. The V gene's germline CDR1 is SGDLS and CDR2 YYNGEE. CDR3: CASSVRPSGGKETQYF. The CDR3 DNA reads as TGTGCCAGCAGCGTACGTCCTAGCGGGGGAAAAGAGACCCAGTACTTC.

The CDR3 is CASSNLGLDRTENTEAFF. The CDR3 region has the DNA TGTGCCAGCTCTAACCTGGGTTTGGACAGGACTGAGAACACTGAAGCTTTCTTT. The V call is TRBV27, the J call TRBJ1-1, with 7 bases matching TRBD1. Germline loops: CDR1 MNHEY, CDR2 SMNVEV (reference sequence). This CDR3 contains 18 residues. The V and J ends lost 8 bases and 1 base, in that order; junction bases with no gene match: 19.

This clone has only one observation. The CDR3 protein is CASSQDGATAAEQYF. As DNA, the CDR3 is TGTGCCAGCAGCCAAGATGGAGCTACCGCGGCCGAGCAGTACTTC. This rearrangement joins TRBV3-1 (or the pseudogene TRBV3-2) to TRBJ2-7; D not resolved. This CDR3 has 15 amino acids. V dropped 0 bases and J dropped 6 bases, with 15 bases sitting between them. CDR1 is LGHDT and CDR2 is YNNKEL in the germline V gene (reference sequence).

This rearrangement joins TRBV29-1 to TRBJ1-1; no firm D call. Germline loops: CDR1 SQVTM, CDR2 ANQGSEA. V was cut by 6 bases and J by 1 base, with 9 bases left in between. CDR3 size: 12 residues. The DNA of the CDR3 is TGCAGCGTAAACCGGCAGAACACTGAAGCTTTCTTT. It encodes CSVNRQNTEAFF. The complete variable domain, with remaining parts taken from reference TRBV29-1 and TRBJ1-1, reads SAVISQKPSRDICQRGTSLTIQCQVDSQVTMMFWYRQQPGQSLTLIATANQGSEATYESGFVIDKFPISRPNLTFSTLTVSNMSPEDSSIYLCSVNRQNTEAFFGQGTRLTVV.

Concerning this clone itself: In the same sample, other DNA sequences code for this CDR3. This chain links TRBV24-1 with TRBJ2-1, with D perhaps TRBD2 (5 bases). CDR3 size: 16 residues. V gave up 2 bases and J gave up 0 bases, with 10 bases separating them. The germline V gene has CDR1 KGHDR and CDR2 SFDVKD. The CDR3 sequence: CATSDSLAASYNEQFF. DNA of the CDR3: TGTGCCACCAGTGATTCCCTAGCCGCCTCCTACAATGAGCAGTTCTTC.

This sequence joins TRBV10-2 and TRBJ1-2, with D hard to call. The CDR3 spans 17 residues. Looked up from germline, CDR1 is WSHSY and CDR2 is SAAADI. Trimming shortened V by 0 bases and J by 3 bases, and 17 bases separated the two germline ends. CDR3 in amino acids: CASSESDLAGRDYGYTF. DNA of the CDR3: TGCGCCAGCAGTGAGTCGGATCTGGCCGGAAGAGACTATGGCTACACCTTC.

This chain uses TRBV5-1 with TRBJ2-5; D remains ambiguous. Looked up from germline, CDR1 is SGHRS and CDR2 is YFSETQ. CDR3 size: 12 residues. Deletions cut 4 bases from V and 1 base from J, with 5 bases between. CDR3 DNA sequence: TGCGCCAGCAGCCGCTCCCAAGAGACCCAGTACTTC. It translates to CASSRSQETQYF.

The chain employs TRBV9 and TRBJ2-1; perhaps D is TRBD1 or TRBD2 (5 bases each). This CDR3 is built from 13 residues. Trimming pared 4 bases from V and 4 bases from J, leaving 9 bases between. Germline CDR1 and CDR2: SGDLS and YYNGEE. The CDR3: CASSPEGYNEQFF. As DNA, the CDR3 is TGTGCCAGCAGCCCCGAGGGGTACAATGAGCAGTTCTTC.

This sequence joins TRBV5-4 and TRBJ1-1; possible D gene TRBD1, 5 bases. V was pared by 4 bases and J by 4 bases, with 14 bases between. The CDR3 contains 14 residues. The V gene's germline CDR1 is SGHNT and CDR2 YYREEE (reference sequence). The CDR3 here is CASSPPGVRTEAFF. In nucleotides, the CDR3 is TGTGCCAGCAGCCCCCCGGGGGTGCGCACTGAAGCTTTCTTT.

This clone was found a few times. The rearrangement links TRBV5-1 to TRBJ2-3; the D is unclear. The CDR3 runs 11 residues. Germline V gene data show CDR1 as SGHRS and CDR2 as YFSETQ. V lost 2 bases to trimming and J lost 2 bases, with 0 bases between them. The CDR3 DNA reads TGCGCCAGCAGCTTCACAGATACGCAGTATTTT. This codes for CASSFTDTQYF.

The V and J genes are TRBV5-5 and TRBJ2-7; maybe TRBD2 (6 bases). From germline, CDR1 is SGHKS and CDR2 YYEKEE (reference sequence). Trimming stripped 0 bases from V and 0 bases from J, with 10 bases between. CDR3 length: 15 amino acids. In nucleotides, the CDR3 is TGTGCCAGCAGCTTGGTAGCGGCATACTCCTACGAGCAGTACTTC. Amino acids: CASSLVAAYSYEQYF.

The V call is TRBV5-1, the J call TRBJ1-4, with 8 bases fitting TRBD1. Trimming at V came to 6 bases and at J to 7 bases, leaving 8 bases not matched to a gene. Germline CDR1 reads SGHRS; CDR2 reads YFSETQ. The CDR3 contains 14 residues. The CDR3 loop reads CASTYDRGGEKLFF. DNA of the CDR3: TGCGCCAGCACCTATGACAGGGGAGGTGAAAAACTGTTTTTT.

The genes are TRBV28 and TRBJ1-1; TRBD1 is a possible D gene (6 bases). V lost 5 bases to trimming and J lost 10 bases, with 14 bases between them. The CDR3 extends over 12 amino acids. Germline-derived CDR1 and CDR2 are MDHEN and SYDVKM. The CDR3 sequence is CASSTVLGGAFF. DNA for the CDR3: TGTGCCAGCAGTACAGTCTTAGGGGGAGCTTTCTTT.

This clone came up once. The rearrangement links TRBV6-5 to TRBJ2-3; D may be TRBD2 (5 bases). The germline V gene encodes CDR1 MNHEY and CDR2 SVGAGI. The V end was cut by 6 bases, the J end by 6 bases, with 10 bases between. CDR3 length: 12 amino acids. CDR3 amino acids: CASSRGGDTQYF. The CDR3 coding sequence is TGTGCCAGCAGCCGCGGCGGGGATACGCAGTATTTT.